This TCR beta chain is drawn from a study of T cells after yellow fever vaccination. Whole-study context: Low-cell-number fractions underwent preparation using SMART-Seq v4 Ultra Low Input.

The germline V and J ends were trimmed by 6 bases and 8 bases, with 14 bases remaining between them. Germline V gives CDR1 SGHRS, CDR2 YFSETQ. The CDR3 covers 13 residues. TCRdb analysed the 5' RACE reads with MiXCR anew, one entry per CDR3 protein. The sample lists 350,000 to 450,000 distinct CDR3 sequences; around 6.4% were seen once. A note on this clonotype: The antigen is undetermined.

Overall study findings and caveats: Post-booster repertoires again held most primary-vaccination clones (around 95% CD4, approximately 90% CD8).

This clonotype was obtained from a man younger than 45 who received the YFV17D yellow fever vaccine. The V and J genes are TRBV5-1 and TRBJ2-2, with no clear D. This specimen consisted of PBMCs, obtained 5 days after the yellow fever booster vaccination. CDR3 residues: CASTPRSDGELFF. CDR3 DNA sequence: TGCGCCAGCACCCCAAGATCGGATGGGGAGCTGTTTTTT. The full variable domain, rest sourced from reference TRBV5-1 and TRBJ2-2, is KAGVTQTPRYLIKTRGQQVTLSCSPISGHRSVSWYQQTPGQGLQFLFEYFSETQRNKGNFPGRFSGRQFSNSRSEMNVSTLELGDSALYLCASTPRSDGELFFGEGSRLTVL.